The 5 T cell receptor beta chains given below trace back to one sample, sequenced in a study of PD-L1 blockade in urothelial cancer listed by TCRdb under 2017. The time point label on this specimen signifies: pretreatment peripheral blood. The library was prepared using the immunoSEQ multiplex PCR assay. This immuneACCESS table, as held by TCRdb, lists in-frame sequences with V and J called but not all clones. Of the missing ones, under half trace to an unresolved V gene in checked studies; the others have no known cause. This sample gives some 43,000 clones in total; around 80% of them show up just once. The ten largest account for 16% of the sample. Source: PBMCs, taken around atezolizumab (anti-PD-L1) treatment. These receptors all stem from a man between 60 and 75 years old with urothelial cancer.

The chain carries TRBV6-5 and TRBJ1-1, with TRBD1 as a possible D gene (6 bases). The CDR3 has 13 amino acids. Germline loops: CDR1 MNHEY, CDR2 SVGAGI. The V end lost 1 base, the J end lost 8 bases, and 11 bases lay between the germline ends. Here the CDR3 DNA reads TGTGCCAGCAGTTACTTCCCAGGGACAGAAGCTTTCTTT. Its protein product is CASSYFPGTEAFF.

CDR3 DNA sequence: TGTGCCAGCAGATACGGGGACAGAGCTCTTGTAGCTTTCTTT. Translated: CASRYGDRALVAFF. The rearrangement joins TRBV6-5 to TRBJ1-1; 7 bases fit TRBD1. V trimming: 6 bases; J trimming: 10 bases; junction bases outside the gene matches: 14. Germline V gives CDR1 MNHEY, CDR2 SVGAGI. The CDR3 spans 14 residues.

The chain combines TRBV6-5 with TRBJ1-4, with TRBD1 matching over 7 bases. From germline, CDR1 is MNHEY and CDR2 SVGAGI. This CDR3 region has 14 residues. Trimming at V came to 6 bases and at J to 8 bases, leaving 9 bases not matched to a gene. CDR3 amino acids: CASRLTGPREKLFF. As DNA, the CDR3 is TGTGCCAGCAGATTGACAGGGCCGAGGGAAAAACTGTTTTTT.

This chain connects TRBV28 to TRBJ1-5, with D possibly TRBD1 on 5 matching bases. Trimming cost V 5 bases and J 0 bases, with 14 bases left between them. The CDR3 is made up of 16 amino acids. CDR1 is MDHEN and CDR2 is SYDVKM in the germline V gene. CDR3 nucleotides: TGTGCCAGCAGTCCCCCGGGGGGATATAGCAATCAGCCCCAGCATTTT. Translation: CASSPPGGYSNQPQHF. Full variable domain (rest looked up from reference TRBV28 and TRBJ1-5): DVKVTQSSRYLVKRTGEKVFLECVQDMDHENMFWYRQDPGLGLRLIYFSYDVKMKEKGDIPEGYSVSREKKERFSLILESASTNQTSMYLCASSPPGGYSNQPQHFGDGTRLSIL.

The chain's CDR3 is CASSPPGPYEQYF. CDR3 nucleotides: TGTGCCAGCTCACCACCGGGGCCCTACGAGCAGTACTTC. This chain joins TRBV18 and TRBJ2-7, with a possible D match to TRBD1 (5 bases). The germline gives CDR1 KGHSH, CDR2 LQKENI. V lost 0 bases and J lost 2, with 5 bases in between. This CDR3 is 13 amino acids long.